What follows are 25 T cell receptor beta chains derived from one specimen sequenced in a study of T cells in Graves' hyperthyroidism and ophthalmopathy. RNA transcripts were the template for amplifying TCR beta CDR3 regions. The TCR CDR3 was amplified in a first-round RT-PCR using the HTBI primer set. TCRdb reprocessed the multiplex PCR reads with MiXCR, giving one entry per CDR3 protein. Among approximately 400,000 distinct CDR3 sequences, approximately 14% were seen once, and the ten largest hold roughly 13%. Sequencing used blood. The receptors originated from a woman aged 18-35 years with Graves' hyperthyroidism.

This clonotype was detected many times. DNA for the CDR3: TGTGCCAGCAGTTTATGCGGGCTCTGTTACACTGAAGCTTTCTTT. Its protein product is CASSLCGLCYTEAFF. The chain joins TRBV27 to TRBJ1-1; D is ambiguous. Germline assignment: CDR1 MNHEY and CDR2 SMNVEV (reference sequence). Trimming removed 1 base at V and 3 bases at J, with 12 bases between. The CDR3 has 15 residues.

This clonotype has a count of ten or more. The CDR3 sequence is CSARDLSRALTYEQYF. In DNA, the CDR3 is TGCAGTGCTAGAGATCTTTCCAGGGCGCTTACCTACGAGCAGTACTTC. V gene TRBV20-1 combines with J gene TRBJ2-7; a possible D gene is TRBD1 (5 bases). This CDR3 spans 16 amino acids. The germline V gene has CDR1 DFQATT and CDR2 SNEGSKA (reference sequence). V lost 0 bases, J lost 2 bases, and 17 bases lay in between.

V and J are TRBV2 and TRBJ2-1; 10 bases agree with TRBD2. After removal of 6 bases from V and 9 bases from J, the junction contained 17 bases not matched to a gene. The CDR3 runs to 17 residues. Looked up from germline, CDR1 is SNHLY and CDR2 is FYNNEI. In DNA form, the CDR3 reads TGTGCCAGCAGAAGACTAGGGCTAGCGGGAGCTGCGGGTGAGCAGTTCTTC. Its translation: CASRRLGLAGAAGEQFF.

There are many counts of this clonotype. V gene TRBV2 combines with J gene TRBJ1-3; D remains unclear. There are 12 residues in the CDR3. Trimming took off 7 bases at V and 5 bases at J, with 9 bases between the two ends. CDR1 and CDR2 from the germline V gene are SNHLY and FYNNEI. The CDR3 DNA reads as TGTGCCAGCACTGAGAATAGAAACACCATATATTTT. Residues: CASTENRNTIYF.

This clonotype was counted ten times or more. The rearrangement uses TRBV28 and TRBJ2-3; the match to TRBD1 covers 7 bases. The germline V gene encodes CDR1 MDHEN and CDR2 SYDVKM. The V and J ends lost 6 bases and 1 base, in that order; junction bases with no gene match: 10. This CDR3 contains 16 residues. The CDR3 nucleotides are TGTGCCAGCAGCACCCTAGGAGACAGGGGCACAGATACGCAGTATTTT. Translation: CASSTLGDRGTDTQYF.

This clonotype was observed at least ten times. This chain uses TRBV11-2 with TRBJ1-1; D is ambiguous. The ends were cut back, 4 bases at V and 0 bases at J, with 9 bases in the middle. Germline V gene lookup returns CDR1 SGHAT and CDR2 FQNNGV. The length of the CDR3 is 14 residues. This CDR3 reads CASSSRKMNTEAFF. DNA of the CDR3: TGTGCCAGCAGCTCCCGGAAGATGAACACTGAAGCTTTCTTT.

This clonotype occurred a few times. V and J are TRBV11-3 and TRBJ2-2; 8 nucleotides agree with TRBD2. The germline gives CDR1 SGHNT, CDR2 YENEEA. The V gene end was trimmed by 4 bases and the J gene end by 6 bases; junction bases not matched to a gene: 13. This CDR3 comprises 17 residues. The CDR3 protein is CASSSPWTSPNPGELFF. The CDR3 DNA sequence: TGTGCCAGCAGCTCACCCTGGACTAGCCCAAATCCCGGGGAGCTGTTTTTT.

The rearrangement uses TRBV27 and TRBJ2-3, with D unresolved. CDR3 length: 14 residues. Germline V gives CDR1 MNHEY, CDR2 SMNVEV (reference sequence). V gave up 7 bases and J gave up 0 bases, with 11 bases separating them. The CDR3 reads CASKGLPSTDTQYF. The CDR3 region has the DNA TGTGCCAGCAAAGGGTTACCTAGCACAGATACGCAGTATTTT.

The table lists this clonotype with many counts. V is TRBV11-2 and J is TRBJ2-2, with 7 bases lining up with TRBD2. V lost 0 bases and J lost 4; bases outside the gene matches: 2. Germline assignment: CDR1 SGHAT and CDR2 FQNNGV. The CDR3 sequence is 15 residues long. CDR3 bases: TGTGCCAGCAGCTTAGATGGGACTACCACCGGGGAGCTGTTTTTT. Its translation: CASSLDGTTTGELFF. The full variable domain, rest sourced from reference TRBV11-2 and TRBJ2-2, is EAGVAQSPRYKIIEKRQSVAFWCNPISGHATLYWYQQILGQGPKLLIQFQNNGVVDDSQLPKDRFSAERLKGVDSTLKIQPAKLEDSAVYLCASSLDGTTTGELFFGEGSRLTVL.

The chain employs TRBV14 and TRBJ2-7; D unclear. The CDR3 sequence is 12 residues long. V lost 1 base and J lost 9, with 10 bases in between. Germline lookup yields CDR1 SGHDN and CDR2 FVKESK. The CDR3, as DNA: TGTGCCAGCAGCCAAGCGGGTGGCGGGCAGTACTTC. It yields the protein CASSQAGGGQYF.

This clonotype was found many times. The J gene is TRBJ1-2, the V gene TRBV5-1; D not certain. Germline-derived CDR1 and CDR2 are SGHRS and YFSETQ. CDR3 length equals 13 residues. The germline V and J ends were trimmed by 0 bases and 2 bases, with 5 bases remaining between them. CDR3 in amino acids: CASSLETNYGYTF. The CDR3, as DNA: TGCGCCAGCAGCTTGGAGACAAACTATGGCTACACCTTC.

This clonotype was detected a few times. The chain combines TRBV20-1 with TRBJ1-2; perhaps TRBD1 as D (5 bases). Germline assignment: CDR1 DFQATT and CDR2 SNEGSKA (reference sequence). Deletions cut 5 bases from V and 8 bases from J, with 15 bases between. This CDR3 is built from 12 residues. CDR3 sequence (DNA): TGCAGTGCTCCAGGGTTGGGGGACGGCTACACCTTC. Protein sequence: CSAPGLGDGYTF.

The CDR3 spells CASSLSGSSTEAFF. For the CDR3, the DNA is TGTGCCAGCAGCTTAAGCGGCAGTTCCACTGAAGCTTTCTTT. V is TRBV7-9 and J is TRBJ1-1; D unresolved. With 2 bases removed from V and 4 bases from J, the gap between germline ends came to 11 bases. Germline V gene sequence: CDR1 SEHNR, CDR2 FQNEAQ (reference sequence). This CDR3 has 14 amino acids.

This clonotype was seen ten or more times. The gene calls are TRBV12-3 or TRBV12-4 and TRBJ2-5; no reliable D call. The CDR3 contains 13 residues. V dropped 6 bases and J dropped 0 bases, with 8 bases sitting between them. The CDR3 here is CASSGRNQETQYF. CDR3 nucleotide sequence: TGTGCCAGCAGCGGACGGAACCAAGAGACCCAGTACTTC.

This clonotype was seen many times. The rearrangement joins TRBV12-3 or TRBV12-4 to TRBJ2-2; D ambiguous. CDR3 length equals 13 residues. The V gene lost 8 bases and the J gene lost 7 bases, with 14 bases spanning the gap. This CDR3 is CASSPPLYGELFF. As DNA, the CDR3 is TGTGCCAGCTCCCCCCCCTTGTACGGGGAGCTGTTTTTT.

At least ten counts were recorded for this clonotype. This sequence joins TRBV11-1 and TRBJ1-1; TRBD1 might be the D (5 bases). The germline gives CDR1 SGHAT, CDR2 FQDESV (reference sequence). Between the trimmed V and J ends, which lost 7 bases and 2 bases, there was a span of 20 bases. The CDR3 is 16 amino acids. In DNA, the CDR3 is TGTGCCAGCAACCCTCTAAGGGGAAATCCCAACACTGAAGCTTTCTTT. Its translation: CASNPLRGNPNTEAFF.

Ten or more counts support this clonotype. V usage is TRBV3-1 and J usage is TRBJ1-2, with D hard to call. Germline assignment: CDR1 LGHDT and CDR2 YNNKEL (reference sequence). There are 13 residues in the CDR3. Trimming removed 5 bases at V and 6 bases at J, with 13 bases between. In DNA form, the CDR3 reads TGTGCCAGCAGCTATACCACATACAATGGCTACACCTTC. Amino acids: CASSYTTYNGYTF.

The CDR3 loop is CASSISGPAYNEQFF. The CDR3 region has the DNA TGTGCCAGTAGTATTTCGGGACCCGCCTACAATGAGCAGTTCTTC. The chain joins TRBV19 to TRBJ2-1; possibly TRBD1 or TRBD2 for D (5 bases each). The CDR3 has 15 residues. Germline CDR1 reads LNHDA; CDR2 reads SQIVND (reference sequence). Trimming left V 3 bases short and J 2 bases short, with 11 bases between.

This chain uses TRBV19 with TRBJ1-1; 11 bases agree with TRBD1. V dropped 5 bases and J dropped 5; count of bases not matched to a gene: 10. Per the germline V gene, CDR1 is LNHDA and CDR2 is SQIVND (reference sequence). The CDR3 loop spans 16 amino acids. CDR3 in DNA: TGTGCCAGTAGTGTCGGGACAGGGGGATTGAGGACTGAAGCTTTCTTT. Amino acids: CASSVGTGGLRTEAFF.

The V call is TRBV4-1, the J call TRBJ2-7, with 8 bases lining up with TRBD1. The CDR3 has 18 amino acids. V lost 1 base and J lost 4; bases outside the gene matches: 15. The germline CDR1 and CDR2 sequences are MGHRA and YSYEKL. The CDR3 DNA follows: TGCGCCAGCAGCCAAGGCACGACCACGTTTACAGGGGGGTACGAGCAGTACTTC. The encoded protein is CASSQGTTTFTGGYEQYF.

This chain links TRBV27 with TRBJ1-2, with D uncertain. Per germline, CDR1 MNHEY and CDR2 SMNVEV (reference sequence). The CDR3 is 11 amino acids. CDR3 loop: CVTGAGYGYTF. CDR3 nucleotide sequence: TGTGTCACGGGTGCGGGCTATGGCTACACCTTC.

This clonotype showed up many times. This sequence joins TRBV20-1 and TRBJ2-5, with 12 bases identical to TRBD2. The germline V gene encodes CDR1 DFQATT and CDR2 SNEGSKA (reference sequence). The CDR3 contains 16 residues. With 5 bases clipped from V and 3 bases from J, the junction kept 10 bases outside the gene matches. In DNA form, the CDR3 reads TGCAGTGCTGTAGTGACTAGCGGGGGAGTCGAAGAGACCCAGTACTTC. Translation gives CSAVVTSGGVEETQYF.

This clonotype appeared many times. The chain joins TRBV6-6 to TRBJ2-3, with TRBD1 identical over 7 bases. Germline V gene sequence: CDR1 MNHNY, CDR2 SVGAGI (reference sequence). The CDR3 runs to 17 residues. The J segment lost 1 base and the V segment lost 0 bases, leaving 7 bases of the junction unmatched. The CDR3 reads CASSYSLQGKGTDTQYF. CDR3 sequence (DNA): TGTGCCAGCAGTTACTCGTTACAGGGGAAGGGCACAGATACGCAGTATTTT.

The chain has TRBV5-1 and TRBJ1-1, with 7 positions matching TRBD1. V was pared by 4 bases and J by 2 bases, with 8 bases of the junction left unmatched. The germline gives CDR1 SGHRS, CDR2 YFSETQ. This CDR3 spans 15 amino acids. CDR3 region: CASSVPGQQNTEAFF. The CDR3 nucleotides read TGCGCCAGCAGCGTTCCGGGACAGCAAAACACTGAAGCTTTCTTT.

Many counts were recorded for this clonotype. The genes are TRBV27 and TRBJ2-5; tentative D call: TRBD1 (6 bases). Germline CDR1 reads MNHEY; CDR2 reads SMNVEV (reference sequence). With 3 bases removed from V and 5 bases from J, the gap between germline ends came to 13 bases. This CDR3 comprises 14 residues. The CDR3 region is CASSFRGRAETQYF. For the CDR3, the DNA is TGTGCCAGCAGTTTCAGGGGCAGGGCCGAGACCCAGTACTTC.